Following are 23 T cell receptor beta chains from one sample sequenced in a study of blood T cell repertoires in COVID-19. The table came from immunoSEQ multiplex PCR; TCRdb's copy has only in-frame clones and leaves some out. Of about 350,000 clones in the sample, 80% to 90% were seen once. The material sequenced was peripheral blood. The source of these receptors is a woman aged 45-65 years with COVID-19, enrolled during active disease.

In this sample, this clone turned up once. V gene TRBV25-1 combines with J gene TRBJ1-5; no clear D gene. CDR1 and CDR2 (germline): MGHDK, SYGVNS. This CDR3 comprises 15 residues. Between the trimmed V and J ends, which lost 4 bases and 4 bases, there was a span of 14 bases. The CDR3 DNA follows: TGTGCCAGCAGTGGCTTTGAGGGTGGTAATCAGCCCCAGCATTTT. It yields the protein CASSGFEGGNQPQHF.

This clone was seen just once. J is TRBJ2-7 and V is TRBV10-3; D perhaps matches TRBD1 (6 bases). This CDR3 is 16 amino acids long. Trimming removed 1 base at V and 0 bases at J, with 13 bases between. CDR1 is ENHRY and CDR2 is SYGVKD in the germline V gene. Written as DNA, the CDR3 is TGTGCCATCAGTGAGTACGGGCAGGGGCGCTCCTACGAGCAGTACTTC. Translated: CAISEYGQGRSYEQYF.

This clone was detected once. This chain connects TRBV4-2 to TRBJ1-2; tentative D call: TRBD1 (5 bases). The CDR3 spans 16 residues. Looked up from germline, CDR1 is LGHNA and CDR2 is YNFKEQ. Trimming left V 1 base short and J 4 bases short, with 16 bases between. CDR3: CASSQASGQRIYGYTF. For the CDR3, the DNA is TGTGCCAGCAGCCAAGCGTCAGGGCAGAGAATCTATGGCTACACCTTC.

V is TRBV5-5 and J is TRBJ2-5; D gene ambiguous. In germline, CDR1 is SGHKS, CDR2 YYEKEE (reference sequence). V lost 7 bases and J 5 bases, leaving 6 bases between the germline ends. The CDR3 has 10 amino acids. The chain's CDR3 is CASSRETQYF. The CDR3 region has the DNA TGTGCCAGCTCCAGGGAGACCCAGTACTTC.

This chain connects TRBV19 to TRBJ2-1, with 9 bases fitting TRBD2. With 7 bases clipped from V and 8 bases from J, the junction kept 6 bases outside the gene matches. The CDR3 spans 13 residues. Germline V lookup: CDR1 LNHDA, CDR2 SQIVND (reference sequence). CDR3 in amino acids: CASTASGTDEQFF. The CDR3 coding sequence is TGTGCCAGTACCGCTAGCGGGACCGATGAGCAGTTCTTC.

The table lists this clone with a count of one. CDR3 DNA: TGTGCCAGCAGCTCGACCGGGGGACTAGCGCCTTTCACAGATACGCAGTATTTT. The encoded protein is CASSSTGGLAPFTDTQYF. The chain couples TRBV7-6 to TRBJ2-3; TRBD2 agrees at 10 bases. V trimming: 4 bases; J trimming: 2 bases; junction bases outside the gene matches: 12. The CDR3 runs 18 residues. CDR1 is SGHVS and CDR2 is FNYEAQ in the germline V gene.

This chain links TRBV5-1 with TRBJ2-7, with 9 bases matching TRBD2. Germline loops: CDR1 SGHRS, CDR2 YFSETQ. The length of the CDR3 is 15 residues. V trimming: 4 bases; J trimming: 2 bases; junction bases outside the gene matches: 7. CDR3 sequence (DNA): TGCGCCAGCAGCCCAGAGCGGACTAGCGCCTACGAGCAGTACTTC. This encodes CASSPERTSAYEQYF.

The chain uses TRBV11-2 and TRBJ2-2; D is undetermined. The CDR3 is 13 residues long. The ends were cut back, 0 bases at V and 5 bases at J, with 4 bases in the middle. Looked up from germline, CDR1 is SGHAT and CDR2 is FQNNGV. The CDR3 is CASSLERTGELFF. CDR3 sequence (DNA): TGTGCCAGCAGCTTAGAGAGGACCGGGGAGCTGTTTTTT.

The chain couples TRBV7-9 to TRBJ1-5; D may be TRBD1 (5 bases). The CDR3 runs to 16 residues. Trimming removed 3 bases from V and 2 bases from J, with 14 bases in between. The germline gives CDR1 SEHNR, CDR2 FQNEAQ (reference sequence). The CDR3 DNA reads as TGTGCCAGCAGCTTTCAGGGAGGCCCGCGCAATCAGCCCCAGCATTTT. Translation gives CASSFQGGPRNQPQHF.

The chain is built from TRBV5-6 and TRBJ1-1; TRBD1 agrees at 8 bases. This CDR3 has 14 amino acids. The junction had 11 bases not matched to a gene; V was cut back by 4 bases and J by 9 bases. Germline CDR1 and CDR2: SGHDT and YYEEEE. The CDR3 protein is CASSAGDRGRQAFF. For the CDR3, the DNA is TGTGCCAGCAGCGCGGGAGACAGGGGAAGGCAAGCTTTCTTT.

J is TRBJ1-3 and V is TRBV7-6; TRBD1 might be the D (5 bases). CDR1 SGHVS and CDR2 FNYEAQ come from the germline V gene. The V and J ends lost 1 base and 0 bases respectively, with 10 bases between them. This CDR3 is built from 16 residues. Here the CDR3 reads CASSLGQGLSGNTIYF. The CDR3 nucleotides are TGTGCCAGCAGCTTAGGGCAGGGACTCTCTGGAAACACCATATATTTT. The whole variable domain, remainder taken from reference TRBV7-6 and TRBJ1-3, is GAGVSQSPRYKVTKRGQDVALRCDPISGHVSLYWYRQALGQGPEFLTYFNYEAQQDKSGLPNDRFSAERPEGSISTLTIQRTEQRDSAMYRCASSLGQGLSGNTIYFGEGSWLTVV.

CDR3 nucleotide sequence: TGTGCCAGCAGTTTCGGGGTATCCTCTGGAAACACCATATATTTT. Translated: CASSFGVSSGNTIYF. This sequence joins TRBV11-3 and TRBJ1-3; the D is unclear. V gave up 6 bases and J gave up 0 bases, with 12 bases separating them. In germline, CDR1 is SGHNT, CDR2 YENEEA. CDR3 length: 15 residues.

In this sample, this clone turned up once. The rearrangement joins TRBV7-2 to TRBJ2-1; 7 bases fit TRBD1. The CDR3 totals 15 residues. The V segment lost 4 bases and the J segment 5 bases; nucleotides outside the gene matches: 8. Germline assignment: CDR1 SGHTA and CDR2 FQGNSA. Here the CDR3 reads CASSSWGTVDNEQFF. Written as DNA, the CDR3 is TGTGCCAGCAGCTCTTGGGGGACAGTCGACAATGAGCAGTTCTTC.

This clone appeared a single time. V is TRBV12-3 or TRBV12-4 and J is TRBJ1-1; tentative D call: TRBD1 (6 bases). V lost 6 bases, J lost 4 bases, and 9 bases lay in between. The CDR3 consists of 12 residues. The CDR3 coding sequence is TGTGCCAGCAGCAGGGGAACCACTGAAGCTTTCTTT. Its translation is CASSRGTTEAFF.

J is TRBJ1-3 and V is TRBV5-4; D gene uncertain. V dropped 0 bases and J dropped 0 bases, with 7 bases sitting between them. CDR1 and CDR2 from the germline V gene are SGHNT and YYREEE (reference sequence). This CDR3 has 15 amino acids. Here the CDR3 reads CASSLVPSSGNTIYF. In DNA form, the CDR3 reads TGTGCCAGCAGCTTGGTTCCCAGCTCTGGAAACACCATATATTTT.

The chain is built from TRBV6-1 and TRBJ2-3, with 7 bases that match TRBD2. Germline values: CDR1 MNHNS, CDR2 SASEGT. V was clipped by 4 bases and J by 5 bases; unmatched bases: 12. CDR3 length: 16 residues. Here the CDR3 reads CASSGLPAGAGDTQYF. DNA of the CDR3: TGTGCCAGCAGTGGCCTACCCGCGGGAGCGGGAGATACGCAGTATTTT.

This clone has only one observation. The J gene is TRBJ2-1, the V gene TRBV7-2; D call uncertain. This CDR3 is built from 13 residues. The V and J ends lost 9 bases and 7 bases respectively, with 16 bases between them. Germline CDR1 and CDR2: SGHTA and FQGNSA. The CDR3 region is CASSVQFLNEQFF. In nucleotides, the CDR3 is TGTGCCAGTTCGGTCCAATTTTTAAATGAGCAGTTCTTC.

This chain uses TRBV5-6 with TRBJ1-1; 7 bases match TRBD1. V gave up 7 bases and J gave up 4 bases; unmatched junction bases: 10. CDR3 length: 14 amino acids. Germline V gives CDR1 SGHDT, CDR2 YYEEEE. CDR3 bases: TGTGCCAGCCTCAGAAGGGGGCCCGGCACTGAAGCTTTCTTT. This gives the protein CASLRRGPGTEAFF.

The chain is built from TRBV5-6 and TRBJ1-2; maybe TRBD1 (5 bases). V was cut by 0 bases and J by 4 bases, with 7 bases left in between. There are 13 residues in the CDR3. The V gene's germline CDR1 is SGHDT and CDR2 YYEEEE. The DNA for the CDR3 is TGTGCCAGCAGCTTGGGGGACTTCTATGGCTACACCTTC. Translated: CASSLGDFYGYTF.

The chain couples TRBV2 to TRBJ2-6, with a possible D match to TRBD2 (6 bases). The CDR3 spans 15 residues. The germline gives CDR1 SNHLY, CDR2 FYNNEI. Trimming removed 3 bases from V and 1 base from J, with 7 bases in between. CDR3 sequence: CASSDAGSGANVLTF. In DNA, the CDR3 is TGTGCCAGCAGTGATGCGGGGTCTGGGGCCAACGTCCTGACTTTC.

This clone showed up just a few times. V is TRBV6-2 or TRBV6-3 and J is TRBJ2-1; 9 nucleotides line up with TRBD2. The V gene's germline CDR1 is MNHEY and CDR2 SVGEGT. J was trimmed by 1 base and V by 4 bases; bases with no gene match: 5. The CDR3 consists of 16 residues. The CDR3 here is CASSLQSGRSYNEQFF. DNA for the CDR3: TGTGCCAGCAGTTTACAGAGCGGGAGGTCCTACAATGAGCAGTTCTTC.

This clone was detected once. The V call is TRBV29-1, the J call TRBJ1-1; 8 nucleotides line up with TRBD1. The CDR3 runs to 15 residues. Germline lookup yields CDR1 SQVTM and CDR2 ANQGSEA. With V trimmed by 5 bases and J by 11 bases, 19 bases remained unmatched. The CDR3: CSVQGQRAWRQGAFF. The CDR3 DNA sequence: TGCAGCGTTCAAGGGCAAAGGGCGTGGAGACAGGGGGCTTTCTTT.

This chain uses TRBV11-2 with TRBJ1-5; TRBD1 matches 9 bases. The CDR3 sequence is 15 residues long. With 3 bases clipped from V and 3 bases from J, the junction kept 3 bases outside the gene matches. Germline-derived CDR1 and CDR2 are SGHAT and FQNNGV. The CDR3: CASSLGQGINQPQHF. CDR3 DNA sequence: TGTGCCAGCAGCTTGGGACAGGGCATCAATCAGCCCCAGCATTTT.